This entry is about one T cell receptor (beta chain). Its antigen remains unknown. The data are from a study of cytomegalovirus exposure and HLA in healthy donors. PCR primers comprised 60 Vbeta and 13 Jbeta primers. Sequencing used immunoSEQ multiplex PCR; TCRdb keeps in-frame clones, though not all of them. The table lists some 190,000 clones, around four fifths of them singletons. The study, taken as a whole, reports: Fewer N-insertions (relative to the roughly 630-donor mean) were reportedly seen in an Asian-associated ancestry cluster in a later analysis. Donors were assumed by presence/absence analyses to have roughly uniform sequencing depth. A missense variant in DCLRE1C was later tied to TCR beta V- and J-gene trimming.

The germline CDR1 and CDR2 sequences are SQVTM and ANQGSEA. This CDR3 has 10 amino acids. Trimming stripped 8 bases from V and 5 bases from J, with 9 bases between. The rearrangement links TRBV29-1 to TRBJ2-5; weak D call: TRBD1 (5 bases). The specimen was PBMCs. The TCR was taken from a woman in her thirties or forties in good health and CMV-seronegative. Here the CDR3 reads CSHGAETQYF. Written as DNA, the CDR3 is TGCAGCCATGGGGCGGAGACCCAGTACTTC.